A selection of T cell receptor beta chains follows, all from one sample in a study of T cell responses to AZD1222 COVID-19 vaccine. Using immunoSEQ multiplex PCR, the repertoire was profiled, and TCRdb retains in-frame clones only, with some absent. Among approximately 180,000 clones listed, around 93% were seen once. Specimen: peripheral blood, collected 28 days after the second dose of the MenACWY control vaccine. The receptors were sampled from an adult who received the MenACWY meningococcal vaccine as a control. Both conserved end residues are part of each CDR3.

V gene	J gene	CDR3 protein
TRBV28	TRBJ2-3	CASSRRGVAADTQYF
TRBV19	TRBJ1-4	CASRPDRTNEKLFF
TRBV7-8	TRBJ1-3	CASSPSGALGNTIYF
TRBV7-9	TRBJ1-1	CASGGVNTEAFF
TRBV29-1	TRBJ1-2	CSVETGTAYGYTF
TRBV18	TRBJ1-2	CASSPAREGGYTF
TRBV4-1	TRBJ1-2	CASSQDQGGRYGYTF
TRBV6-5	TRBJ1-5	CASSYPRQGVNQPQHF
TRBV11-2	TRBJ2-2	CASSTATSGAGELFF
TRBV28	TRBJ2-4	CASSLPGQGFQYF
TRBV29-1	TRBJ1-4	CSVVVNEKLFF
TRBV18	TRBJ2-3	CASSPDSGFGATDTQYF
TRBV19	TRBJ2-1	CASSIPTATYNEQFF
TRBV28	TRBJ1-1	CASSKGWLLMNTEAFF
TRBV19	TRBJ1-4	CASSGGFNEKLFF
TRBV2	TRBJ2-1	CASSEWSAGVDEQFF
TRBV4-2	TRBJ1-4	CASSQDPQGTNEKLFF
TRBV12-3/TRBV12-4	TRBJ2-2	CASSSSTGELFF
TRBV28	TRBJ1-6	CASKIGAGGSPLHF
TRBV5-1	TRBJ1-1	CASSLRGGTSLANTEAFF
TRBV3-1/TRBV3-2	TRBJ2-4	CASSYIGRGIAKNIQYF
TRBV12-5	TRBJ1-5	CASGDDRGGNQPQHF
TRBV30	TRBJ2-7	CAWSASRTGEQYF
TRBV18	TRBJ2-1	CASSPAGFNEQFF
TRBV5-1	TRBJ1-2	CASSLGQANYGYTF
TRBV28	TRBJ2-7	CASSLTDLYEQYF
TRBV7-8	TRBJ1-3	CASSLRHGGAGNTIYF
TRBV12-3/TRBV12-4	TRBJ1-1	CASLRRQNTEAFF
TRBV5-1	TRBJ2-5	CASSSGQGRETQYF
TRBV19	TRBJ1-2	CASRAGGTYGYTF
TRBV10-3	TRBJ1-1	CAISEGPGNTEAFF
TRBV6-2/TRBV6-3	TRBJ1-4	CASSYPLGVVSELFF
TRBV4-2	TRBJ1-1	CASSQAGGRGDTEAFF
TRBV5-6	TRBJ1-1	CASSLASWAPNTEAFF
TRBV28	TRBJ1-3	CASSLSRTGTVRNTIYF
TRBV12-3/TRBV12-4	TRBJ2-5	CASSSRDQETQYF
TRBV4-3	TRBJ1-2	CASSQVGPYNYGYTF
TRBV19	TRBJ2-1	CASSIQLAGNEQFF
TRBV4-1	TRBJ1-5	CASSQDVAGREPQHF
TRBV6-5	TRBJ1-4	CASRAGPSEKLFF
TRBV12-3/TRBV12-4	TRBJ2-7	CASSPGQTPGSF
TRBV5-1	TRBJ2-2	CASSSGTGATGELFF
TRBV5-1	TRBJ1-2	CASSRGEGYGYTF
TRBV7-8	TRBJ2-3	CASSARVFTDTQYF
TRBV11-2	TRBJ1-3	CASSLVGGSGNTIYF
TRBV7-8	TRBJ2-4	CASSREGALGNIQYF
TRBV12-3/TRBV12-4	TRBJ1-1	CASFLWGGATAFF